This T cell receptor (beta chain) was identified during a study of identical twins. This clonotype occurred many times. TCRdb ran MiXCR on the 5' RACE reads and lists one entry per CDR3 protein. The sample consists of around 230,000 distinct CDR3 sequences, 5.5% to 7.5% of them appearing once. These data were also reused for a study on T cells expressing NK-cell markers.

This TCR was sampled from a woman between 18 and 30 years old in good health. The sample taken for sequencing was CD8+ T cells sorted from blood.

CDR3 loop: CSAPWTGEEGYTF. The CDR3 bases are TGCAGTGCTCCATGGACAGGGGAAGAAGGCTACACCTTC. The chain carries TRBV20-1 and TRBJ1-2, with 9 bases matching TRBD1. The germline V gene has CDR1 DFQATT and CDR2 SNEGSKA (reference sequence). The CDR3 runs 13 residues. Trimming took 5 bases from V and 8 from J; bases not matched to a gene: 9.